Each of the 22 T cell receptor beta chains below was sequenced from the same sample in a study of T cell responses to AZD1222 COVID-19 vaccine. TCRdb keeps only in-frame clones here, not all; method: immunoSEQ multiplex PCR. The sample lists 100,000 or so clones; around nine tenths were seen once. The sample here was peripheral blood, taken on day 0 of AZD1222 vaccination. The receptors stem from an adult in good health.

The chain joins TRBV9 to TRBJ1-1; 10 nucleotides line up with TRBD1. Germline trimming cut 4 bases from V and 1 base from J; bases unmatched to any gene: 7. CDR1 SGDLS and CDR2 YYNGEE come from the germline V gene. The CDR3 contains 16 residues. Here the CDR3 DNA reads TGTGCCAGCAGCCCACTTGGACAGGGGGGGAACACTGAAGCTTTCTTT. Translating it yields CASSPLGQGGNTEAFF.

V usage is TRBV6-2 or TRBV6-3 and J usage is TRBJ1-5, with D possibly matching TRBD1 (5 bases). V was trimmed by 0 bases and J by 1 base, leaving 7 bases between them. Germline V gives CDR1 MNHEY, CDR2 SVGEGT. CDR3 length: 15 amino acids. The CDR3 DNA follows: TGTGCCAGCAGTTACTCGGCAGGGAGCAATCAGCCCCAGCATTTT. This gives the protein CASSYSAGSNQPQHF.

J is TRBJ1-1 and V is TRBV18; 7 bases match TRBD1. The germline V gene has CDR1 KGHSH and CDR2 LQKENI. V shed 4 bases and J 4 bases; nucleotides not matched to a gene: 15. CDR3 length: 17 residues. CDR3 nucleotides: TGTGCCAGCTCACTATTGGCAACAGGGGTAGGCGGCACTGAAGCTTTCTTT. Its translation is CASSLLATGVGGTEAFF.

The rearrangement uses TRBV27 and TRBJ2-1; perhaps D is TRBD1 or TRBD2 (6 bases each). The CDR3 consists of 12 residues. V lost 5 bases and J 6 bases, leaving 8 bases between the germline ends. CDR1 is MNHEY, CDR2 SMNVEV, per germline (reference sequence). The CDR3 bases are TGTGCCAGCAGTGGGGGGCTCAATGAGCAGTTCTTC. Its translation: CASSGGLNEQFF.

The J gene is TRBJ1-2, the V gene TRBV15; D remains ambiguous. Between the trimmed V and J ends, which lost 5 bases and 5 bases, there was a span of 12 bases. This CDR3 has 13 residues. Germline V gives CDR1 LNHNV, CDR2 YYDKDF (reference sequence). The CDR3 loop is CATSPDGRYGYTF. The CDR3 DNA follows: TGTGCCACCAGCCCGGACGGTAGATATGGCTACACCTTC. The whole variable domain, remainder taken from reference TRBV15 and TRBJ1-2, is DAMVIQNPRYQVTQFGKPVTLSCSQTLNHNVMYWYQQKSSQAPKLLFHYYDKDFNNEADTPDNFQSRRPNTSFCFLDIRSPGLGDTAMYLCATSPDGRYGYTFGSGTRLTVV.

This chain joins TRBV6-5 and TRBJ1-2; 9 nucleotides agree with TRBD1. V was clipped by 6 bases and J by 4 bases; unmatched bases: 6. The CDR3 sequence is 14 residues long. Germline CDR1 MNHEY, CDR2 SVGAGI. The chain's CDR3 is CASRRGQGGYGYTF. The DNA of the CDR3 is TGTGCCAGCAGACGGGGACAGGGAGGCTATGGCTACACCTTC.

This chain joins TRBV3-1 (or the pseudogene TRBV3-2) and TRBJ1-5; D remains ambiguous. V lost 3 bases, J lost 3 bases, and 9 bases lay in between. The germline gives CDR1 LGHDT, CDR2 YNNKEL (reference sequence). This CDR3 spans 14 amino acids. The CDR3 sequence: CASSQGHNNQPQHF. The DNA of the CDR3 is TGTGCCAGCAGCCAGGGTCACAACAATCAGCCCCAGCATTTT.

This sequence joins TRBV7-8 and TRBJ1-2; D not certain. The CDR3 runs to 14 residues. Germline CDR1 is SGHVS and CDR2 is FQNEAQ. V lost 2 bases, J lost 7 bases, and 14 bases lay in between. This CDR3 is CASSLLKGEFGYTF. The CDR3 DNA follows: TGTGCCAGCAGCTTATTAAAGGGTGAATTTGGCTACACCTTC.

The gene calls are TRBV4-1 and TRBJ2-3; TRBD1 is a possible D gene (6 bases). The V gene lost 1 base and the J gene lost 2 bases, with 13 bases spanning the gap. The CDR3 sequence is 16 residues long. Looked up from germline, CDR1 is MGHRA and CDR2 is YSYEKL. The DNA for the CDR3 is TGCGCCAGCAGCCAAGCAGGGGACGGACACACAGATACGCAGTATTTT. Translating it yields CASSQAGDGHTDTQYF.

The chain is built from TRBV13 and TRBJ2-2; D gene ambiguous. Germline assignment: CDR1 PRHDT and CDR2 FYEKMQ (reference sequence). The CDR3 is 14 amino acids. The V end was cut by 5 bases, the J end by 1 base, with 8 bases between. The CDR3 DNA is TGTGCCAGCAGCCCAGACCTGAACACCGGGGAGCTGTTTTTT. Translating it yields CASSPDLNTGELFF.

This rearrangement joins TRBV6-2 or TRBV6-3 to TRBJ1-5; D not resolved. Looked up from germline, CDR1 is MNHEY and CDR2 is SVGEGT. The CDR3 runs to 14 residues. The germline V and J ends were trimmed by 0 bases and 6 bases, with 9 bases remaining between them. CDR3: CASSYSSRVQPQHF. CDR3 in DNA: TGTGCCAGCAGTTACTCTTCGAGGGTTCAGCCCCAGCATTTT.

The chain links TRBV6-5 to TRBJ2-5; a possible D gene is TRBD2 (6 bases). CDR3 length equals 14 residues. Germline V gives CDR1 MNHEY, CDR2 SVGAGI. Trimming removed 0 bases at V and 4 bases at J, with 9 bases between. CDR3 coding DNA: TGTGCCAGCAGTTACTCGCGGGGTTCAGAGACCCAGTACTTC. It encodes CASSYSRGSETQYF.

V and J are TRBV29-1 and TRBJ1-1; D perhaps matches TRBD1 (6 bases). Trimming shortened V by 7 bases and J by 1 base, and 16 bases separated the two germline ends. The CDR3 has 14 residues. Germline V CDR1 and CDR2: SQVTM, ANQGSEA. Here the CDR3 DNA reads TGCAGCGCAGGAGGGGGGACCACGAACACTGAAGCTTTCTTT. It yields the protein CSAGGGTTNTEAFF.

The chain recombines TRBV6-5 with TRBJ1-1; 9 positions match TRBD1. J gave up 0 bases and V 9 bases, and 5 bases lay outside the gene matches. The germline gives CDR1 MNHEY, CDR2 SVGAGI. This CDR3 contains 14 residues. CDR3 region: CASRTGEMNTEAFF. The CDR3 bases are TGTGCCAGTCGGACAGGGGAGATGAACACTGAAGCTTTCTTT.

The chain joins TRBV12-3 or TRBV12-4 to TRBJ1-2, with unresolved D. The CDR3 length is 13 residues. Trimming took 3 bases from V and 8 from J, leaving 13 bases between them. CDR3 sequence: CASSFGESGGYTF. The CDR3, as DNA: TGTGCCAGCAGTTTTGGGGAATCGGGGGGCTACACCTTC.

V gene TRBV18 combines with J gene TRBJ2-3, with D uncertain. Germline V lookup: CDR1 KGHSH, CDR2 LQKENI. Trimming removed 3 bases from V and 6 bases from J, with 16 bases in between. This CDR3 contains 15 residues. This CDR3 is CASSPPASFRDTQYF. CDR3 bases: TGTGCCAGCTCACCCCCGGCAAGTTTTCGGGATACGCAGTATTTT.

The CDR3 DNA sequence: TGTGCCAGTAGTTCCCAAGCGGGGCGGCTCACAGATACGCAGTATTTT. This encodes CASSSQAGRLTDTQYF. The V gene is TRBV19, the J gene TRBJ2-3; 7 nucleotides line up with TRBD2. Germline V CDR1 and CDR2: LNHDA, SQIVND (reference sequence). The V and J ends lost 5 bases and 2 bases, in that order; junction bases with no gene match: 10. The CDR3 is 16 amino acids.

The chain joins TRBV18 to TRBJ1-5, with TRBD1 as a possible D gene (5 bases). The CDR3 has 14 amino acids. Germline V gene data show CDR1 as KGHSH and CDR2 as LQKENI. Trimming took off 6 bases at V and 2 bases at J, with 11 bases between the two ends. CDR3: CASSLMTGNQPQHF. For the CDR3, the DNA is TGTGCCAGCTCGCTCATGACAGGCAATCAGCCCCAGCATTTT.

The CDR3 DNA is TGTGCCAGCAGCTTATTTGCGGGAGGGAACACTGAAGCTTTCTTT. Protein sequence: CASSLFAGGNTEAFF. The chain joins TRBV11-1 to TRBJ1-1; D is unresolved. Germline assignment: CDR1 SGHAT and CDR2 FQDESV (reference sequence). With 2 bases removed from V and 1 base from J, the gap between germline ends came to 11 bases. The CDR3 has 15 amino acids. Full variable domain (rest looked up from reference TRBV11-1 and TRBJ1-1): EAEVAQSPRYKITEKSQAVAFWCDPISGHATLYWYRQILGQGPELLVQFQDESVVDDSQLPKDRFSAERLKGVDSTLKIQPAELGDSAMYLCASSLFAGGNTEAFFGQGTRLTVV.

The chain is built from TRBV19 and TRBJ2-3; TRBD1 agrees at 10 bases. The V segment lost 5 bases and the J segment 5 bases; nucleotides outside the gene matches: 7. Germline V gene sequence: CDR1 LNHDA, CDR2 SQIVND (reference sequence). The CDR3 extends over 15 amino acids. CDR3 nucleotides: TGTGCCAGTAGTGCTCTGGACAGGGGGATAGATACGCAGTATTTT. Its protein product is CASSALDRGIDTQYF.

A few counts support this clone. The chain links TRBV2 to TRBJ1-2; D perhaps matches TRBD1 (5 bases). The CDR3 totals 13 residues. CDR1 is SNHLY and CDR2 is FYNNEI in the germline V gene. V shed 8 bases and J shed 3 bases, with 13 bases lying between them. The CDR3: CASGEGRDYGYTF. CDR3 bases: TGTGCCAGCGGCGAAGGCAGGGACTATGGCTACACCTTC.

This clone has just one count. This chain uses TRBV27 with TRBJ2-4; D uncertain. The germline V gene has CDR1 MNHEY and CDR2 SMNVEV (reference sequence). This CDR3 is 15 amino acids long. V lost 2 bases and J 6 bases, leaving 14 bases between the germline ends. The CDR3 nucleotides read TGTGCCAGCAGTTTAATGGCAGGTGGCGGAAACATTCAGTACTTC. It codes for CASSLMAGGGNIQYF.